This entry concerns a single T cell receptor (beta chain). This record comes from a study of control samples from healthy donors and cancer patients. Sequenced by immunoSEQ multiplex PCR; TCRdb stores in-frame clones only, minus some. The data contain some 150,000 clones, around 96% of them seen just once; the ten biggest clones take up 5% to 6.5%. Trimming took off 0 bases at V and 0 bases at J, with 17 bases between the two ends. In germline, CDR1 is MNHEY, CDR2 SMNVEV (reference sequence). This CDR3 has 18 amino acids. Sample: blood. The TCR was taken from a man between 35 and 55 years old in good health. This chain links TRBV27 with TRBJ1-2; a possible D gene is TRBD1 (5 bases). Written as DNA, the CDR3 is TGTGCCAGCAGTTTATCGTATCAGGGCCCCACCTCTAACTATGGCTACACCTTC. Encoded protein: CASSLSYQGPTSNYGYTF.